This TCR beta chain was obtained from a study of cytotoxic CD8 clonotypes in ibrutinib-treated CLL. Whole-study results and caveats: Clonality climbed at ibrutinib response, then dropped toward baseline at progression. Circulating CD8+ T-cell counts were tracked by baseline clonality, which exceeded that of age-matched healthy donors.

As to this clone: Its antigen remains unidentified.

Libraries were prepared by immunoSEQ multiplex PCR; TCRdb keeps only in-frame clonotypes and omits some of them. The repertoire holds around 140,000 clones, around 81% seen once, with about 7.6% in the top ten. Between the trimmed V and J ends, which lost 4 bases and 1 base, there was a span of 14 bases. The CDR3 has 14 residues. Per the germline V gene, CDR1 is GTSNPN and CDR2 is SVGIG (reference sequence). The starting material was PBMCs, obtained after 36 months of ibrutinib treatment. This receptor was obtained from a human donor with chronic lymphocytic leukemia. This chain joins TRBV30 and TRBJ2-7, with D unclear. Here the CDR3 DNA reads TGTGCCTGGAACCATTTAAAAGGTTCCTACGAGCAGTACTTC. Protein sequence: CAWNHLKGSYEQYF.